This T cell receptor (beta chain) originates from a study of blood T cell repertoires in COVID-19. Background on the study: The United States, Italy and Spain provided the acute and convalescent COVID-19 samples. The analysed material was cDNA or gDNA that came from T cells, B-cell-depleted T cells, or PBMCs.

In the original processing: Nucleated cell number was recorded as an estimate derived from reference gene primer amplification. Clones were sequenced by immunoSEQ multiplex PCR, and TCRdb holds only the in-frame ones, with some missing. V and J calls and clone size are those listed in that table; D and trimming were worked out from the DNA. The table records approximately 21,000 clones, roughly four fifths of them present only once. Germline CDR1 reads GTSNPN; CDR2 reads SVGIG (reference sequence). The CDR3 consists of 13 residues. V was pared by 7 bases and J by 5 bases, with 10 bases of the junction left unmatched.

This TCR was sampled from a human donor in a cohort sampled during active or convalescent COVID-19. Sequencing was done on a sample of peripheral blood. The chain combines TRBV30 with TRBJ2-7, with 8 bases identical to TRBD1. The CDR3 sequence is CAFTDRVKNEQYF. CDR3 coding DNA: TGTGCCTTCACGGACAGGGTAAAAAACGAGCAGTACTTC.